These 23 T cell receptor beta chains were sequenced from one sample in a study of T cell clonality in common variable immunodeficiency. This table comes from immunoSEQ multiplex PCR, and its TCRdb copy is limited to in-frame clones, with some not included. The profile covers 45,000 to 65,000 clones, none occurring a single time. Input material: peripheral blood mononuclear cells. These receptors were collected from a person between 18 and 70 years old in good health.

This clone was recorded many times. CDR3 region: CASSLAVGQVEAFF. CDR3 bases read: TGCGCCAGCAGCTTGGCCGTGGGACAGGTTGAA. J is TRBJ1-1 and V is TRBV5-1; 8 nucleotides agree with TRBD1. The observed sequence ends 3 residues before the CDR3 terminus, with the missing tail filled in from the germline J gene. V was clipped by 0 bases and J by 7 bases; unmatched bases: 5. CDR1 is SGHRS, CDR2 YFSETQ, per germline. There are 14 residues in the CDR3.

This clone was picked up many times. The read ends 3 residues shy of where the CDR3 ends; the end is completed using the germline J gene. The chain uses TRBV19 and TRBJ2-6, with 10 bases lining up with TRBD2. Losses at the gene ends were 8 bases for V and 0 bases for J; bases not matched to a gene: 16. Germline CDR1 and CDR2: LNHDA and SQIVND (reference sequence). This CDR3 is built from 20 residues. The CDR3 protein is CASGISSGRLSLSGANVLTF. The sequenced CDR3 bases are TGTGCCAGTGGGATAAGTAGCGGGAGGTTGTCCCTCTCTGGGGCCAACGTC.

At least ten counts were recorded for this clone. The read ends 3 residues before the CDR3 terminus; that terminus is restored from the germline J gene. The chain carries TRBV30 and TRBJ2-6; weak D call: TRBD1 (5 bases). The CDR3 length is 17 residues. With 5 bases removed from V and 0 bases from J, the gap between germline ends came to 17 bases. The germline gives CDR1 GTSNPN, CDR2 SVGIG (reference sequence). The CDR3 protein is CAWFGRVNLSGANVLTF. The covered CDR3 bases are TGTGCCTGGTTTGGCAGGGTTAACCTCTCTGGGGCCAACGTC.

There are many counts of this clone. Read data end 3 residues before the CDR3 end; the end is taken from the germline J gene. The chain links TRBV4-1 to TRBJ2-7; D is unresolved. CDR3 length: 16 amino acids. V lost 0 bases, J lost 2 bases, and 14 bases lay in between. CDR1 and CDR2 from the germline V gene are MGHRA and YSYEKL. The sequenced CDR3 bases are TGCGCCAGCAGCCAAGATTCGGCGGAGCCGACCTACGAG. Protein sequence: CASSQDSAEPTYE. The complete CDR3 reads CASSQDSAEPTYEQYF.

The sample holds many counts of this clone. The CDR3: CSASWDRGYEQYF. The part of the CDR3 DNA that was read is TGCAGTGCTAGTTGGGACAGGGGTTACGAG. The rearrangement joins TRBV20-1 to TRBJ2-7; TRBD1 matches 10 bases. The read ends 3 residues shy of where the CDR3 ends; the end is completed using the germline J gene. Germline-derived CDR1 and CDR2 are DFQATT and SNEGSKA (reference sequence). The CDR3 loop spans 13 amino acids. V trimming: 3 bases; J trimming: 4 bases; junction bases outside the gene matches: 3.

The sample holds many counts of this clone. Read coverage stops 3 residues before the CDR3 terminus; the germline J gene supplies the remainder. V is TRBV4-2 and J is TRBJ2-2, with a tentative D call TRBD2 (7 bases). The length of the CDR3 is 16 residues. V was trimmed by 1 base and J by 4 bases, leaving 13 bases between them. CDR1 and CDR2 from the germline V gene are LGHNA and YNFKEQ. This CDR3 reads CASSQVGGAVTGELFF. The part of the CDR3 DNA that was read is TGTGCCAGCAGCCAAGTGGGGGGGGCGGTCACCGGGGAG.

This clone was seen many times. The sequence runs out 3 residues before the end of the CDR3; the remainder is reconstructed from the germline J gene. The chain combines TRBV5-1 with TRBJ2-7; a weak D match, TRBD2 (5 bases). Germline V gene lookup returns CDR1 SGHRS and CDR2 YFSETQ. There are 12 residues in the CDR3. V lost 4 bases and J 3 bases, leaving 8 bases between the germline ends. CDR3 region: CASSEGNYEQYF. The CDR3 DNA, read in part, is TGCGCCAGCAGCGAGGGCAACTACGAG.

There are many counts of this clone. The CDR3 end falls 3 residues outside the read, so it is completed with the germline J gene. The chain recombines TRBV7-7 with TRBJ2-1; D may match TRBD1 or TRBD2 (6 bases each). V was clipped by 1 base and J by 7 bases, with 17 bases between them. The CDR3 has 16 amino acids. CDR1 SSHAT and CDR2 FNYEAQ come from the germline V gene (reference sequence). CDR3 sequence: CASSLEAGHWGNEQFF. Incomplete CDR3 DNA: TGTGCCAGCAGCTTAGAGGCGGGACACTGGGGAAATGAG. Full variable domain (remainder filled in from reference TRBV7-7 and TRBJ2-1): GAGVSQSPRYKVTKRGQDVTLRCDPISSHATLYWYQQALGQGPEFLTYFNYEAQPDKSGLPSDRFSAERPEGSISTLTIQRTEQRDSAMYRCASSLEAGHWGNEQFFGPGTRLTVL.

This clone was counted many times. The sequenced fragment ends 3 residues before the CDR3 boundary, so the rest is inferred from the germline J gene. The J gene is TRBJ2-5, the V gene TRBV5-1, with no clear D. The V end lost 1 base, the J end lost 4 bases, and 8 bases lay between the germline ends. The CDR3 totals 13 residues. Germline V gene data show CDR1 as SGHRS and CDR2 as YFSETQ. The CDR3 sequence is CASSLIGGETQYF. CDR3 bases read: TGCGCCAGCAGCTTGATAGGCGGAGAGACC.

This clone was observed at least ten times. The missing CDR3 end, 3 residues past where the read stops, is filled in from the germline J gene. The J gene is TRBJ1-2, the V gene TRBV19, with 7 bases fitting TRBD1. Per the germline V gene, CDR1 is LNHDA and CDR2 is SQIVND (reference sequence). The V segment lost 7 bases and the J segment 0 bases; nucleotides outside the gene matches: 8. The CDR3 spans 15 residues. The CDR3 bases that were read are TGTGCCAGTAACCTGGCGACAGGGACTAACTATGGC. This sequence encodes CASNLATGTNYG. From start to end, the CDR3 is CASNLATGTNYGYTF. The full variable domain, its missing parts supplied by reference TRBV19 and TRBJ1-2, is DGGITQSPKYLFRKEGQNVTLSCEQNLNHDAMYWYRQDPGQGLRLIYYSQIVNDFQKGDIAEGYSVSREKKESFPLTVTSAQKNPTAFYLCASNLATGTNYGYTFGSGTRLTVV.

Turning to this clone: The CDR3 goes on 3 residues after the read ends, and that part is filled in from the germline J gene. The chain has TRBV18 and TRBJ1-5; 7 bases match TRBD1. Losses at the gene ends were 6 bases for V and 3 bases for J; bases not matched to a gene: 5. Germline lookup yields CDR1 KGHSH and CDR2 LQKENI. The CDR3 is made up of 14 amino acids. Incomplete CDR3 DNA: TGTGCCAGCTCGGGGGGACAGATCAATCAGCCC. Translated, it gives CASSGGQINQP. The CDR3 in full is CASSGGQINQPQHF.

This clone was observed at least ten times. The CDR3 sequence is CAWRGGAANYGYTF. CDR3 DNA (partial): TGTGCCTGGAGAGGGGGGGCAGCTAACTATGGC. The chain recombines TRBV30 with TRBJ1-2; D may be TRBD1 (6 bases). From the germline J gene comes the end of the CDR3, since the read stops 3 residues before it. The V end lost 3 bases, the J end lost 0 bases, and 11 bases lay between the germline ends. CDR1 is GTSNPN and CDR2 is SVGIG in the germline V gene (reference sequence). CDR3 length: 14 amino acids.

This clone was counted only a few times. The sequenced fragment ends 3 residues before the CDR3 boundary, so the rest is inferred from the germline J gene. J is TRBJ1-2 and V is TRBV7-3; maybe TRBD1 (5 bases). The CDR3 is 13 amino acids. Per the germline V gene, CDR1 is SGHTA and CDR2 is FQGTGA. CDR3: CASSWGLASDYTF. The sequenced CDR3 bases are TGTGCCAGCAGCTGGGGACTAGCGAGCGAC.

This clone was seen many times. The sequenced fragment ends 3 residues before the CDR3 boundary, so the rest is inferred from the germline J gene. The chain links TRBV30 to TRBJ2-3; 10 nucleotides agree with TRBD2. This CDR3 is 13 amino acids long. Germline V gene sequence: CDR1 GTSNPN, CDR2 SVGIG (reference sequence). Trimming took 4 bases from V and 4 from J; bases not matched to a gene: 2. The CDR3: CAWMSGGADTQYF. The covered CDR3 bases are TGTGCCTGGATGAGCGGGGGGGCAGATACG.

Ten or more counts support this clone. With the read ending 3 residues before the CDR3 end, the germline J gene is used to fill in that end. This chain connects TRBV6-2 or TRBV6-3 to TRBJ2-3; 9 positions match TRBD2. Germline V gene data show CDR1 as MNHEY and CDR2 as SVGEGT. V shed 10 bases and J 1 base; nucleotides not matched to a gene: 6. The length of the CDR3 is 14 residues. CDR3: CATGSGGRTDTQYF. The DNA read from the CDR3 is TGTGCCACGGGGAGCGGGGGGCGCACAGATACG.

This clone was counted many times. Read data end 3 residues before the CDR3 end; the end is taken from the germline J gene. The gene calls are TRBV7-6 and TRBJ2-3; D is possibly TRBD1 (5 bases). CDR1 and CDR2 (germline): SGHVS, FNYEAQ. With 1 base removed from V and 3 bases from J, the gap between germline ends came to 17 bases. The CDR3 totals 17 residues. CDR3 DNA (partial): TGTGCCAGCAGCTTAGGGCCCGGGCAGGGTTGGACAGATACG. Its protein is CASSLGPGQGWTDT. The whole CDR3 reads CASSLGPGQGWTDTQYF.

At least ten counts were recorded for this clone. The missing CDR3 end, 3 residues past where the read stops, is filled in from the germline J gene. This sequence joins TRBV30 and TRBJ1-2; the D gene is possibly TRBD1 (5 bases). The V gene's germline CDR1 is GTSNPN and CDR2 SVGIG (reference sequence). CDR3 length: 14 residues. Between the trimmed V and J ends, which lost 2 bases and 0 bases, there was a span of 10 bases. The CDR3 is CAWSRGEANYGYTF. The sequenced part of the CDR3 DNA is TGTGCCTGGAGTAGAGGGGAAGCTAACTATGGC. Supplemented by reference TRBV30 and TRBJ1-2, the full variable domain reads SQTIHQWPATLVQPVGSPLSLECTVEGTSNPNLYWYRQAAGRGLQLLFYSVGIGQISSEVPQNLSASRPQDRQFILSSKKLLLSDSGFYLCAWSRGEANYGYTFGSGTRLTVV.

This clone was counted at least ten times. The CDR3 goes on 3 residues after the read ends, and that part is filled in from the germline J gene. J is TRBJ2-5 and V is TRBV29-1, with unresolved D. The CDR3 is made up of 12 amino acids. The germline CDR1 and CDR2 sequences are SQVTM and ANQGSEA. Trimming shortened V by 4 bases and J by 5 bases, and 11 bases separated the two germline ends. The CDR3 sequence: CSVVPQLETQYF. The part of the CDR3 DNA that was read is TGCAGCGTTGTCCCCCAGTTGGAGACC.

This clone came up many times. Read sequence stops 3 residues before the CDR3 end, and the germline J gene provides the missing end. V is TRBV28 and J is TRBJ1-4; maybe TRBD1 (6 bases). The CDR3 is made up of 15 amino acids. Trimming removed 3 bases from V and 3 bases from J, with 11 bases in between. Germline CDR1 is MDHEN and CDR2 is SYDVKM. The part of the CDR3 DNA that was read is TGTGCCAGCAGTTTTCCCAGGGGAGCTAATGAAAAA. The encoded protein is CASSFPRGANEK. The CDR3 in its entirety is CASSFPRGANEKLFF.

This clone was counted only a few times. The read terminates 3 residues before the CDR3 end, so the remaining end is supplied by the germline J gene. V is TRBV7-8 and J is TRBJ2-5; 7 bases are a match to TRBD1. The CDR3 covers 14 residues. The germline CDR1 and CDR2 sequences are SGHVS and FQNEAQ. Trimming at V came to 5 bases and at J to 4 bases, leaving 7 bases not matched to a gene. Partial CDR3 DNA: TGTGCCAGCAGCCCACAGGGGATTGGAGAGACC. Translation: CASSPQGIGET. The entire CDR3 protein reads CASSPQGIGETQYF.

This clone occurred many times. The CDR3 is cut off 3 residues early in the read; its end comes from the germline J gene. The chain recombines TRBV10-3 with TRBJ1-1; D might be TRBD1 (6 bases). Germline CDR1 reads ENHRY; CDR2 reads SYGVKD. Between the trimmed V and J ends, which lost 8 bases and 3 bases, there was a span of 13 bases. The CDR3 totals 13 residues. CDR3: CAIATGSDTEAFF. Partial CDR3 DNA: TGTGCCATCGCTACAGGGTCCGACACTGAA.

Regarding this clone: Read coverage stops 3 residues before the CDR3 terminus; the germline J gene supplies the remainder. This chain links TRBV7-9 with TRBJ1-3, with a weak D call TRBD1 (6 bases). Germline V gene data show CDR1 as SEHNR and CDR2 as FQNEAQ (reference sequence). This CDR3 is 14 amino acids long. V dropped 2 bases and J dropped 3 bases, with 8 bases sitting between them. The sequenced part of the CDR3 DNA is TGTGCCAGCAGCTTACGCAGGGGTGGAAACACC. This codes for CASSLRRGGNT. The complete CDR3 reads CASSLRRGGNTIYF.

In its sample, this clone was seen many times. The CDR3 goes on 3 residues after the read ends, and that part is filled in from the germline J gene. The chain has TRBV5-4 and TRBJ2-3, with D perhaps TRBD1 (6 bases). The germline CDR1 and CDR2 sequences are SGHNT and YYREEE (reference sequence). The CDR3 is 14 amino acids. V was clipped by 6 bases and J by 4 bases, with 15 bases between them. The sequenced part of the CDR3 DNA is TGTGCCAGCAACCAACAGGGTGGTGCAGATACG. Translating gives CASNQQGGADT. The whole CDR3 protein reads CASNQQGGADTQYF.